These 4 T cell receptor beta chains were all obtained from the same sample, sequenced in a study of radiotherapy plus CTLA-4 blockade in lung cancer. TCRdb keeps only in-frame clones here, not all; method: immunoSEQ multiplex PCR. The sample lists around 40,000 clones, about 70% occurring once. The sequencing used peripheral blood, collected from a patient treated with radiotherapy plus ipilimumab. The receptors were sampled from a human donor with non-small cell lung cancer who had stable disease on radiotherapy plus ipilimumab.

J is TRBJ1-2 and V is TRBV5-1; 7 bases are a match to TRBD1. V shed 4 bases, J shed 2 bases, and the junction held 5 bases outside the gene matches. Germline V gives CDR1 SGHRS, CDR2 YFSETQ. There are 14 residues in the CDR3. The chain's CDR3 is CASSPRGGNYGYTF. Written as DNA, the CDR3 is TGCGCCAGCAGCCCCCGAGGGGGCAACTATGGCTACACCTTC.

The chain joins TRBV19 to TRBJ2-2, with 10 bases lining up with TRBD1. The J segment lost 5 bases and the V segment lost 5 bases, leaving 8 bases of the junction unmatched. The CDR3 covers 16 residues. Germline CDR1 and CDR2: LNHDA and SQIVND (reference sequence). CDR3 DNA: TGTGCCAGTAGTGGGGACAGGGGAGATGGAACCGGGGAGCTGTTTTTT. Its translation is CASSGDRGDGTGELFF.

The chain combines TRBV5-1 with TRBJ2-1; no firm D call. Looked up from germline, CDR1 is SGHRS and CDR2 is YFSETQ. The CDR3 contains 14 residues. V lost 0 bases and J 7 bases, leaving 11 bases between the germline ends. The chain's CDR3 is CASSLAQAVNEQFF. The CDR3, as DNA: TGCGCCAGCAGCTTGGCCCAGGCAGTGAATGAGCAGTTCTTC.

This clone was counted ten times or more. The V gene is TRBV5-1, the J gene TRBJ1-1; D unclear. In germline, CDR1 is SGHRS, CDR2 YFSETQ. CDR3 size: 15 residues. The V gene lost 0 bases and the J gene lost 8 bases, with 17 bases spanning the gap. The CDR3 DNA is TGCGCCAGCAGCTTGGCCAACAGTGTGGCTGTCGAAGCTTTCTTT. This gives the protein CASSLANSVAVEAFF.